This T cell receptor (beta chain) was recorded in a study of T cells expressing NK-cell markers. A 5'RACE template switching approach incorporating UMIs was used to make TCR beta cDNA. TCRdb reprocessed the 5' RACE reads, with one entry per CDR3 protein and no DNA. The sample has almost 450,000 distinct CDR3 sequences. Note on this clonotype: As yet, its antigen is unknown.

Study-wide results and caveats: The CD3+CD56-NKG2C+ fraction of a few donors was also led by these clonotypes.

This TCR derives from a woman aged 18-69 years in good health. Sequencing was done on a sample of blood T cells: a sorted CD56 or NKG2C T cell subset, CD4+ or CD8+ T cells, or bulk PBMC T cells (not recorded which).

The CDR3 sequence: CAISELGGGNEQFF. The V call is TRBV10-3, the J call TRBJ2-1; TCRdb returns TRBD2, unconfirmable since there is no DNA. This CDR3 is built from 14 residues. CDR1 is ENHRY, CDR2 SYGVKD, per germline.